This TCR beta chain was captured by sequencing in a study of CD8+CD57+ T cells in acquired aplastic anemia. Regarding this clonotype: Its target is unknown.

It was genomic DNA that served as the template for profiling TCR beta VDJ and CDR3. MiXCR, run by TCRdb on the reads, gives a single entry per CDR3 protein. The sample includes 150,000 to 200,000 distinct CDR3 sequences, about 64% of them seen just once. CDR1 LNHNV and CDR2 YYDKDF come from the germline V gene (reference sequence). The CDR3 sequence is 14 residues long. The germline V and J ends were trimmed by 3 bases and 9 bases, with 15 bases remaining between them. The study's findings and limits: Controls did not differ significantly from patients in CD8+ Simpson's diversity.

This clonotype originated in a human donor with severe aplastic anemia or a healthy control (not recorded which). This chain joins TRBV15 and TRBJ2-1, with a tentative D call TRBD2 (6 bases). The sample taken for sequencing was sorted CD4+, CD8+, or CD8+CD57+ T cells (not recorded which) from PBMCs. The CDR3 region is CATSSPPWGGEQFF. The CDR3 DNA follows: TGTGCCACCAGCAGCCCCCCGTGGGGAGGTGAGCAGTTCTTC.